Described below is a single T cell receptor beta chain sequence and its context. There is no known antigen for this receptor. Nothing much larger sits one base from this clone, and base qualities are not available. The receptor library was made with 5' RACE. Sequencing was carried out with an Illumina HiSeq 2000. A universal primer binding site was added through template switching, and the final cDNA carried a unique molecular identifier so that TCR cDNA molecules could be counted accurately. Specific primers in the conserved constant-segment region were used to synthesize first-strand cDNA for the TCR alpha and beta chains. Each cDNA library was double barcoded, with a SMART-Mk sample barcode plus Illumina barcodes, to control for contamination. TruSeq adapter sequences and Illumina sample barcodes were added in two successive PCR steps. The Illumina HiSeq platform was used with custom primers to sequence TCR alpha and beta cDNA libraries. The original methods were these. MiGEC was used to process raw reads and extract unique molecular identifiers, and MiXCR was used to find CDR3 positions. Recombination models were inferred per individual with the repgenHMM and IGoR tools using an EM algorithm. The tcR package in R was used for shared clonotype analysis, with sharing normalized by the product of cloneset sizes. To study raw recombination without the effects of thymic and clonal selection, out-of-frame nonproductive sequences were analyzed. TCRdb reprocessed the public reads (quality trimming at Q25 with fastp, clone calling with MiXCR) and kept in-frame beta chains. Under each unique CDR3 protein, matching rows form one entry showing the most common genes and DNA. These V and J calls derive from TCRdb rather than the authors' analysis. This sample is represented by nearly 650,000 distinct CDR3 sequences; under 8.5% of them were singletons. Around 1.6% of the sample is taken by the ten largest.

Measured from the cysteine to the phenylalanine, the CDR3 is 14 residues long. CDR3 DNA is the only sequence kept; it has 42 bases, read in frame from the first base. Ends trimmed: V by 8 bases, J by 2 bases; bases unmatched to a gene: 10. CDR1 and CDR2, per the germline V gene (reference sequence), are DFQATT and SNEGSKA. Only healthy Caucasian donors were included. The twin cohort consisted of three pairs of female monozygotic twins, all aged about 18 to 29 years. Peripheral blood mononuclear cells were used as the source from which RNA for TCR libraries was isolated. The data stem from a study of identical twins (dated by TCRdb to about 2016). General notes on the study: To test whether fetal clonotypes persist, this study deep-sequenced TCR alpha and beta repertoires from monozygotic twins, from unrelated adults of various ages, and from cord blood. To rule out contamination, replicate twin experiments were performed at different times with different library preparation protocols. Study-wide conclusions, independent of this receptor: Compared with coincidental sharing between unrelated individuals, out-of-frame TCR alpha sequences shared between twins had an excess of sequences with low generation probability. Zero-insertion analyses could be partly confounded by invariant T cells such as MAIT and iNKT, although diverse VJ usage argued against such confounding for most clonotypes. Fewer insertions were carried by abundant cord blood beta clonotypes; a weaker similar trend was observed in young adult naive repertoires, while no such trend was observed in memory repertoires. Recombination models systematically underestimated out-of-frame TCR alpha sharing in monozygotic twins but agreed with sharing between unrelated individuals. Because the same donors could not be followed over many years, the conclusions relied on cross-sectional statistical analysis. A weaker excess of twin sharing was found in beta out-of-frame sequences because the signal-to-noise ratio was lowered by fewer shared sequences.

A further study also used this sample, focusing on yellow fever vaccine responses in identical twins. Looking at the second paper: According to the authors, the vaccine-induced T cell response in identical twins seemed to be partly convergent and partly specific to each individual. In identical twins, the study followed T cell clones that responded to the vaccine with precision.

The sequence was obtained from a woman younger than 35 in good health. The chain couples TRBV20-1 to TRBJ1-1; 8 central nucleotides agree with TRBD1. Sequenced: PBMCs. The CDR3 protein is CSPRTGIGNTEAFF. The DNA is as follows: TGCAGTCCAAGGACAGGGATTGGTAACACTGAAGCTTTCTTT.